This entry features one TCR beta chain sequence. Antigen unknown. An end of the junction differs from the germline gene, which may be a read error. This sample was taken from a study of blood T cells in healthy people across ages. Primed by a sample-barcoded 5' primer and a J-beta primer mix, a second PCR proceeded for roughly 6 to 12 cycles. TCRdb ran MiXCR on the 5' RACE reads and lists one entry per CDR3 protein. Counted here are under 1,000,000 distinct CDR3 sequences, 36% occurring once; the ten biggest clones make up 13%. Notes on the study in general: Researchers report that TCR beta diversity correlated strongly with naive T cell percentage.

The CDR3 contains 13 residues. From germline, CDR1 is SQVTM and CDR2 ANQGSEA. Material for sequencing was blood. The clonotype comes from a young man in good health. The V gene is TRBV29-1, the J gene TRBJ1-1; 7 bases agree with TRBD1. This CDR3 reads CSVAGQLTGEVFF. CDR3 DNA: TGCAGCGTCGCGGGACAGCTTACGGGTGAAGTTTTCTTT.